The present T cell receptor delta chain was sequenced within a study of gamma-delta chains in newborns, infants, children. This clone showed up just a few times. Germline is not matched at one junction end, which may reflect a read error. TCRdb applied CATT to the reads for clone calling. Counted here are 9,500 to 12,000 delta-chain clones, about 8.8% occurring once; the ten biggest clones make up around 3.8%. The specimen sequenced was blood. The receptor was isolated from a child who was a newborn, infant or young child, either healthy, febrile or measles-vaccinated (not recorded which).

CDR3 residues: CACDPTGGRPSSWGTRQMFF. CDR3 bases: TGTGCCTGTGATCCTACTGGGGGACGCCCTAGCTCCTGGGGCACCCGACAGATGTTTTTC. This rearrangement joins TRDV2 to TRDJ3, with 9 bases aligning to TRDD3. This CDR3 is 20 amino acids long. Germline loops: CDR1 GEAIGNYY, CDR2 EKD.